This TCR beta chain is from a study of response to subunit inactivated influenza vaccine (dated by TCRdb to 2016 to 2018). Study-level background: Deep quantitative profiling of the T cell receptor repertoire was used in the study to follow responses to a trivalent subunit inactivated influenza vaccine. Study-level results and caveats: According to the authors, only a limited number of new T cells may be recruited by each seasonal influenza vaccination.

Library prep was done by RT-PCR. TCRdb names Illumina HiSeq 2500 as the instrument used. The raw public data were reprocessed by TCRdb itself: fastp quality trimming at Q25, MiXCR clonotype calling, in-frame beta chains only. Each CDR3 protein appears once, grouped with its most common genes and DNA. Present in this sample are roughly 500,000 distinct CDR3 sequences, 16% of which were seen just once. Jointly, the top ten make up less than 4% of the sample. The germline V gene (reference sequence) gives CDR1 as DFQATT and CDR2 as SNEGSKA. The CDR3 starts with the cysteine, ends with the phenylalanine, and has 15 residues. Of the read, only the CDR3 DNA is kept; its 45 bases are in frame from base 1. Relative to germline, V is 2 bases shorter and J is 0 bases shorter, with 10 bases between their ends. Comments on this clonotype: This receptor's antigen is unknown. It has no much larger one-base neighbor in the sample; base qualities were not kept.

This clonotype was obtained from a man between 50 and 75 years old who received an inactivated influenza vaccine. Donor details come from another sample of the same person, matched by shared clones. Here the chain combines TRBV20-1 and TRBJ2-2, and the D gene may be TRBD2, 7 bases matching. Sequenced material: CD4+ T cells sorted from PBMCs, taken approximately 25 months after vaccination. For the CDR3, the sequence is CSARWGGSNTGELFF. The bases are TGCAGTGCTAGATGGGGGGGCTCGAACACCGGGGAGCTGTTTTTT.